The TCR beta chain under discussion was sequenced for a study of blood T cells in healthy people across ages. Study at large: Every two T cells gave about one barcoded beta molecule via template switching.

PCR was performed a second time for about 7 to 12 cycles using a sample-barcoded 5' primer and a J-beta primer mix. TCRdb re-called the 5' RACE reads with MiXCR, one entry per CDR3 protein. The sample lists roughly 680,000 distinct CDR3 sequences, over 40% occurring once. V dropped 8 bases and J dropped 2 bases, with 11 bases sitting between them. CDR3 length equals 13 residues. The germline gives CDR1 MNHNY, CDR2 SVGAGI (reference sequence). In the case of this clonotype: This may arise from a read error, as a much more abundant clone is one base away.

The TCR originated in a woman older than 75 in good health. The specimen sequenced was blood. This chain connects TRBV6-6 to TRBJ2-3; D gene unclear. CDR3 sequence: CASAPAHTDTQYF. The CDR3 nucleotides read TGTGCCAGCGCGCCCGCACACACAGATACGCAGTATTTT.